This TCR beta chain comes out of a study of patients and donors after allogeneic stem cell transplantation. Germline assignment: CDR1 LGHDT and CDR2 YNNKEL (reference sequence). Trimming took off 0 bases at V and 7 bases at J, with 19 bases between the two ends. The length of the CDR3 is 17 residues. TCRdb called the RT-PCR reads again in MiXCR, with one record for every CDR3 protein. The sample has roughly 200,000 distinct CDR3 sequences; 41% are singletons. Sequencing used blood, either unsorted or a sorted T cell fraction (not recorded which). The J gene is TRBJ2-1, the V gene TRBV3-1; D is unclear. The sequence came from a human donor who was either an allogeneic HSCT recipient or a stem cell or donor lymphocyte infusion donor (not recorded which). It is not recorded whose cells these are; they may come from a transplant donor. CDR3 residues: CASSQDSVASLHNEQFF. Written as DNA, the CDR3 is TGTGCCAGCAGCCAAGATAGTGTCGCTAGTCTACATAATGAGCAGTTCTTC.